Reported below is one T cell receptor beta chain. Its target is not known. This likely stems from a read error, as it lies one base from a far larger clone. Other DNA sequences from this sample encode an identical CDR3 as well. These data come from a study of shared clonotypes between healthy human individuals. Across the study: The donors, two women and a few men, were aged 18 to 49. Study-wide results and limits: What limited the represented genetic and exposure-history diversity was the small number of donors.

Across several immunoSEQ plates, the genomic DNA of each subset was split evenly. Repertoires were generated with immunoSEQ multiplex PCR, while TCRdb's copy carries only in-frame clones and drops some. Altogether about 490,000 clones are present, roughly 80% being singletons, with the ten largest covering roughly 13%. The donor population consisted of healthy HIV-negative adults with no recent acute infections or vaccinations. The sequenced sample consisted of PBMCs. The clonotype was recovered from a woman aged 40 to 50 in good health. Some clones in this sample may be carry-over from other donors' samples.

For the CDR3, the DNA is TGTGCTAGCAGTTTTTCGTACTCCACCGGGGAGCTGTTTTTT. Translating it yields CASSFSYSTGELFF. The chain links TRBV27 to TRBJ2-2; D call uncertain. Per the germline V gene, CDR1 is MNHEY and CDR2 is SMNVEV (reference sequence). The CDR3 sequence is 14 residues long.